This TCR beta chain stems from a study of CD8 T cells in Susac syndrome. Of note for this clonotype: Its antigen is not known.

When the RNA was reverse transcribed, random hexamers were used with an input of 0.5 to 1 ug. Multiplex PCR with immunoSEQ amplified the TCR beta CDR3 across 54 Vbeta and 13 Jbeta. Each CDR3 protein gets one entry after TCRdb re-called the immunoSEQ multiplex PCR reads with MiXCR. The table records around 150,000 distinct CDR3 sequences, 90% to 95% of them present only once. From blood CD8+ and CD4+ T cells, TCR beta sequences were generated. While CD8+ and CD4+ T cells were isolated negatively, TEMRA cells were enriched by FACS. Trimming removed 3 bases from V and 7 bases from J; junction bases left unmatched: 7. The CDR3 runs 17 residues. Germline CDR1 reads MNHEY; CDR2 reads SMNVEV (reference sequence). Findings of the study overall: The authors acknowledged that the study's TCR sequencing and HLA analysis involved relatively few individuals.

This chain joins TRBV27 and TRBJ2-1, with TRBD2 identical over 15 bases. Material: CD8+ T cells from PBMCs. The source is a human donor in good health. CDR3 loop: CASSLLPGLAGGNEQFF. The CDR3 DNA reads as TGTGCCAGCAGTTTGCTACCCGGACTAGCGGGAGGGAATGAGCAGTTCTTC.